This TCR beta chain was captured by sequencing in a study of PD-L1 blockade in urothelial cancer. TCR analog templates of synthetic origin were spiked into each PCR. Assay: immunoSEQ multiplex PCR; the TCRdb copy retains only in-frame clones and omits some. The data hold some 56,000 clones, with 85% observed a single time. V was pared by 10 bases and J by 3 bases, with 7 bases of the junction left unmatched. The CDR3 has 13 amino acids. Germline CDR1 is SNHLY and CDR2 is FYNNEI. This sample's time point: pretreatment peripheral blood. Sequenced here: PBMCs, sampled around atezolizumab (anti-PD-L1) treatment. The rearrangement joins TRBV2 to TRBJ2-7; 9 nucleotides agree with TRBD1. This TCR derives from a man in his 70s with urothelial cancer. This chain's CDR3 is CATIRQGDYEQYF. DNA for the CDR3: TGTGCCACCATACGACAGGGGGACTACGAGCAGTACTTC.